This T cell receptor (beta chain) was sequenced in a study of blood T cell repertoires in COVID-19. How the authors handled the data: Researchers report that nucleated cell counts were estimated from reference gene primer amplification. The table came from immunoSEQ multiplex PCR; TCRdb's copy has only in-frame clones and leaves some out. That table furnishes V, J and clone size, whereas the DNA furnished D and trimming. The sample includes tens of thousands of clones, 82% of them seen just once. Germline V gene lookup returns CDR1 LNHNV and CDR2 YYDKDF (reference sequence). The CDR3 extends over 16 amino acids. V shed 1 base, J shed 2 bases, and the junction held 6 bases outside the gene matches.

The receptor comes from a man aged 35 to 55 with acute or convalescent COVID-19. The sample taken for sequencing was peripheral blood. The chain uses TRBV15 and TRBJ2-3; 7 nucleotides line up with TRBD1. CDR3 sequence reads: CATSRGRDRHTDTQYF. The CDR3 bases are TGTGCCACCAGCAGAGGTCGGGACAGACACACAGATACGCAGTATTTT.